This T cell receptor (beta chain) was identified in a study of control samples from healthy donors and cancer patients. Here immunoSEQ multiplex PCR was the method, and the copy in TCRdb shows in-frame clones only, minus some. The data contain roughly 130,000 clones, 70% to 90% of them singletons. This clone was picked up one time. The identical CDR3 is also encoded by other nucleotide sequences in the sample. CDR3 size: 13 residues. Looked up from germline, CDR1 is SGHRS and CDR2 is YFSETQ. With 0 bases removed from V and 8 bases from J, the gap between germline ends came to 9 bases. The chain links TRBV5-1 to TRBJ1-5; possibly TRBD1 for D (5 bases). The clonotype originates from a man in his fifties in good health. Sequenced input: blood. The CDR3 nucleotides read TGCGCCAGCAGCTTGGGGCAGGGTGAGCCCCAGCATTTT. The encoded protein is CASSLGQGEPQHF.